The clone carrying this T cell receptor (beta chain) came up many times. The data originate from a study of T-cell memory formation after mild COVID-19. CDR1 and CDR2 from the germline V gene are SGHKS and YYEKEE (reference sequence). The CDR3 extends over 15 amino acids. Deletions cut 2 bases from V and 3 bases from J, with 12 bases between. Each CDR3 protein is one row after TCRdb ran MiXCR on the 5' RACE reads. The table includes under 250,000 distinct CDR3 sequences, around a tenth detected once. Sequencing was carried out using PBMCs or a T cell subset sorted from them (not recorded which). The sequence was collected from a man aged 18 to 29 who had mild COVID-19 (a few samples of this study predate the infection). Cell type and time point are not known. The J gene is TRBJ1-5, the V gene TRBV5-5; D is perhaps TRBD1 (5 bases). The CDR3 DNA reads TGTGCCAGCAGCTTTGCTGCGGGGGACAATCAGCCCCAGCATTTT. This sequence encodes CASSFAAGDNQPQHF.